Presented here are 14 T cell receptor beta chains from one specimen sequenced in a study of cytomegalovirus exposure and HLA in healthy donors. A multiplex PCR was run with 60 Vbeta primers and 13 Jbeta primers. Sequenced by immunoSEQ multiplex PCR; TCRdb stores in-frame clones only, minus some. The data show 100,000 to 150,000 clones, about 74% seen once. Material: PBMCs. The source is a woman aged 45-65 years in good health and CMV-seropositive.

This clone was detected only once. The junction does not match germline at one end; this may be a read error. The chain uses TRBV9 and TRBJ1-2; D possibly corresponds to TRBD1 (5 bases). CDR1 is SGDLS, CDR2 YYNGEE, per germline. The CDR3 totals 12 residues. The CDR3 bases are TGTGCCAGCAGCGTAGGTCGGGGGGAACTCTTCTTC. This encodes CASSVGRGELFF.

This clone was observed a few times. The gene calls are TRBV10-3 and TRBJ2-1, with D possibly being TRBD1 (8 bases). V was clipped by 3 bases and J by 8 bases, with 17 bases between them. Germline loops: CDR1 ENHRY, CDR2 SYGVKD. CDR3 size: 15 residues. CDR3 amino acids: CAISEQGGLTDEQFF. In nucleotides, the CDR3 is TGTGCCATCAGTGAACAGGGGGGGCTAACCGATGAGCAGTTCTTC.

This clone was counted a few times. The chain is built from TRBV11-2 and TRBJ1-2; no clear D gene. The CDR3 is made up of 19 amino acids. Deletions cut 5 bases from V and 6 bases from J, with 31 bases between. The germline V gene encodes CDR1 SGHAT and CDR2 FQNNGV. The CDR3: CASSALTGSRAQMTNGYTF. In DNA form, the CDR3 reads TGTGCCAGCAGCGCCCTCACGGGGAGTCGGGCCCAAATGACAAATGGCTACACCTTC.

The genes are TRBV6-1 and TRBJ2-3; D perhaps matches TRBD1 (5 bases). CDR1 and CDR2 (germline): MNHNS, SASEGT. Trimming shortened V by 2 bases and J by 2 bases, and 11 bases separated the two germline ends. The CDR3 length is 15 residues. The CDR3 reads CASSESRDHTDTQYF. CDR3 sequence (DNA): TGTGCCAGCAGTGAATCCAGGGATCACACAGATACGCAGTATTTT.

The V and J genes are TRBV7-9 and TRBJ2-1; D ambiguous. The ends were cut back, 5 bases at V and 6 bases at J, with 11 bases in the middle. Germline CDR1 SEHNR, CDR2 FQNEAQ (reference sequence). The CDR3 runs to 13 residues. The CDR3 nucleotides read TGTGCCAGCAGCCCAGGCAGCTCCAATGAGCAGTTCTTC. It is translated as CASSPGSSNEQFF. The whole variable domain, filled in from reference TRBV7-9 and TRBJ2-1, reads DTGVSQNPRHKITKRGQNVTFRCDPISEHNRLYWYRQTLGQGPEFLTYFQNEAQLEKSRLLSDRFSAERPKGSFSTLEIQRTEQGDSAMYLCASSPGSSNEQFFGPGTRLTVL.

This chain links TRBV2 with TRBJ2-5; no clear D. V dropped 7 bases and J dropped 0 bases, with 12 bases sitting between them. Germline assignment: CDR1 SNHLY and CDR2 FYNNEI. The length of the CDR3 is 14 residues. CDR3 protein: CASTPRRNQETQYF. For the CDR3, the DNA is TGTGCCAGCACCCCCCGGAGAAACCAAGAGACCCAGTACTTC.

The chain joins TRBV6-5 to TRBJ1-1; D is ambiguous. Germline lookup yields CDR1 MNHEY and CDR2 SVGAGI. The CDR3 loop spans 15 amino acids. The ends were cut back, 6 bases at V and 5 bases at J, with 19 bases in the middle. The CDR3 loop reads CASRAPGVLGTEAFF. The DNA of the CDR3 is TGTGCCAGCAGGGCTCCCGGGGTCCTTGGGACTGAAGCTTTCTTT.

The genes are TRBV5-1 and TRBJ1-5, with D tentatively TRBD1 (5 bases). Looked up from germline, CDR1 is SGHRS and CDR2 is YFSETQ. V lost 2 bases, J lost 5 bases, and 11 bases lay in between. CDR3 length equals 14 residues. The CDR3 region has the DNA TGCGCCAGCAGCTTACACGGGACTGATCAGCCCCAGCATTTT. It encodes CASSLHGTDQPQHF.

V and J are TRBV18 and TRBJ1-3, with 7 nucleotides matching TRBD1. The CDR3 is 15 amino acids. CDR1 and CDR2 from the germline V gene are KGHSH and LQKENI. The ends lost 3 bases at V and 4 bases at J; junction bases unmatched: 6. CDR3 sequence: CASSPGTADGNTIYF. CDR3 DNA sequence: TGTGCCAGCTCACCGGGGACAGCGGACGGAAACACCATATATTTT.

The CDR3 DNA follows: TGTGCCAGCAGCACTTCTCGGGATTACGAGCAGTACTTC. Amino acids: CASSTSRDYEQYF. The chain combines TRBV28 with TRBJ2-7, with D perhaps matching TRBD2 (5 bases). The CDR3 runs 13 residues. V was cut by 6 bases and J by 4 bases, with 13 bases left in between. Looked up from germline, CDR1 is MDHEN and CDR2 is SYDVKM.

The rearrangement uses TRBV4-3 and TRBJ1-2, with 9 bases that match TRBD1. Germline lookup yields CDR1 LGHNA and CDR2 YSLEER. The ends lost 4 bases at V and 6 bases at J; junction bases unmatched: 3. This CDR3 comprises 13 residues. DNA for the CDR3: TGCGCCAGCAGCCCAAGGACAGGGGATGGCTACACCTTC. It encodes CASSPRTGDGYTF.

J is TRBJ1-5 and V is TRBV19; TRBD1 aligns across 7 bases. Germline values: CDR1 LNHDA, CDR2 SQIVND (reference sequence). Losses at the gene ends were 5 bases for V and 5 bases for J; bases not matched to a gene: 12. There are 16 residues in the CDR3. The CDR3 DNA reads as TGTGCCAGTAGTGCCTTCTCGCAGGGGGAATATCAGCCCCAGCATTTT. It encodes CASSAFSQGEYQPQHF.

The V gene is TRBV7-2, the J gene TRBJ2-5; D is unclear. The length of the CDR3 is 12 residues. Trimming removed 1 base at V and 5 bases at J, with 5 bases between. Per the germline V gene, CDR1 is SGHTA and CDR2 is FQGNSA. CDR3 amino acids: CASSLGPETQYF. Here the CDR3 DNA reads TGTGCCAGCAGCTTAGGGCCGGAGACCCAGTACTTC.

This chain joins TRBV28 and TRBJ2-7, with 11 positions matching TRBD2. CDR1 is MDHEN and CDR2 is SYDVKM in the germline V gene. J lost 8 bases, V lost 3 bases, and 15 bases had no gene match. The CDR3 is 17 amino acids. CDR3 nucleotide sequence: TGTGCCAGCAGTTTGGGCCAAACTAGCGGGGGCGCCGGGAAGCAGTACTTC. Protein sequence: CASSLGQTSGGAGKQYF. The full variable domain, rest sourced from reference TRBV28 and TRBJ2-7, is DVKVTQSSRYLVKRTGEKVFLECVQDMDHENMFWYRQDPGLGLRLIYFSYDVKMKEKGDIPEGYSVSREKKERFSLILESASTNQTSMYLCASSLGQTSGGAGKQYFGPGTRLTVT.